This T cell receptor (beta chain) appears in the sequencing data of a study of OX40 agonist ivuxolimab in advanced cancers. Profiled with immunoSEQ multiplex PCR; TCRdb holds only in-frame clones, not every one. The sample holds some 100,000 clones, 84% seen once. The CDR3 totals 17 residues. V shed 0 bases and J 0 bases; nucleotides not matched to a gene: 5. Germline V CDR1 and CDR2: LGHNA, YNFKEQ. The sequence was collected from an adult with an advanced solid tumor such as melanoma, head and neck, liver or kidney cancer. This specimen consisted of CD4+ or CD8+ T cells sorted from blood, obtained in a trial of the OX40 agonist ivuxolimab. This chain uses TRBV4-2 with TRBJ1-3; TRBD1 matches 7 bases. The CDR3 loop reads CASSQETGQSSGNTIYF. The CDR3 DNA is TGTGCCAGCAGCCAAGAGACGGGACAGTCCTCTGGAAACACCATATATTTT.